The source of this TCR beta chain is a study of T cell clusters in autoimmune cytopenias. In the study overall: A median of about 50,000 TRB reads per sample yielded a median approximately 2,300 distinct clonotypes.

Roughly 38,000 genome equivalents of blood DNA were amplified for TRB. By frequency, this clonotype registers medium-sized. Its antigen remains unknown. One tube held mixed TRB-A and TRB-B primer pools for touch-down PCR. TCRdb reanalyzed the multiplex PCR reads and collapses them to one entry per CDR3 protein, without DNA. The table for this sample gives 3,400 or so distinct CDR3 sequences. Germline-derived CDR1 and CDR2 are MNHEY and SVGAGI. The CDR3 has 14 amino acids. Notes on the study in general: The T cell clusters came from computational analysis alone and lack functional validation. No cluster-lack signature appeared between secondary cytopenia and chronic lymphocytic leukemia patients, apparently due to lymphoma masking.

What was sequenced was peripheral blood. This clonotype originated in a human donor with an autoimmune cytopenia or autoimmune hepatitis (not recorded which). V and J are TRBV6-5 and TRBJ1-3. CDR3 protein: CASSLGGSGNTIYF.